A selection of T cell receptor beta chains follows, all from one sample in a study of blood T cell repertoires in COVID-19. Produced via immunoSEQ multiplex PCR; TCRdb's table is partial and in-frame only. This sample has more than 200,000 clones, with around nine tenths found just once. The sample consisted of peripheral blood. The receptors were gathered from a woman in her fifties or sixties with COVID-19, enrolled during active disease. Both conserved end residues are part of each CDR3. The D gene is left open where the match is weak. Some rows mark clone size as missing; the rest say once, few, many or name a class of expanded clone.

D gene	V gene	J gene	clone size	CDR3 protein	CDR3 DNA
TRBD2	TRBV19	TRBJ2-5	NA	CASSASGPQETQYF	TGTGCCAGTAGTGCTAGCGGGCCTCAAGAGACCCAGTACTTC
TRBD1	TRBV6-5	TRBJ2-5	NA	CASGGQVKETQYF	TGTGCCAGCGGGGGACAGGTCAAAGAGACCCAGTACTTC
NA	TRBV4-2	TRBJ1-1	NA	CASSQEDRFDLNTEAFF	TGTGCCAGCAGCCAAGAAGACAGATTCGACCTGAACACTGAAGCTTTCTTT
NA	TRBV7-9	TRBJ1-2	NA	CASSPMTGLNRYGYTF	TGTGCCAGCAGCCCGATGACAGGTCTTAATCGCTATGGCTACACCTTC
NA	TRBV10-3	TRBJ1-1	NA	CAIRSVTEAFF	TGTGCCATCAGAAGCGTCACTGAAGCTTTCTTT
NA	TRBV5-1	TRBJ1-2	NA	CASSLEARGYTF	TGCGCCAGCAGCTTGGAGGCCAGGGGCTACACCTTC
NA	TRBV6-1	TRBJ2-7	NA	CAGSEEMSAIYYEQYF	TGTGCCGGCAGTGAAGAAATGTCAGCGATATACTACGAGCAGTACTTC
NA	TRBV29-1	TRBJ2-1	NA	CSVEAGGNEQFF	TGCAGCGTTGAGGCTGGGGGGAATGAGCAGTTCTTC
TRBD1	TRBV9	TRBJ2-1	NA	CASNGGQGYYNEQFF	TGTGCCAGCAACGGGGGACAGGGATATTACAATGAGCAGTTCTTC
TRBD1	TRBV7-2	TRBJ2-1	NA	CASSSDRGGYNEQFF	TGTGCCAGCAGCTCCGACAGGGGGGGATACAATGAGCAGTTCTTC
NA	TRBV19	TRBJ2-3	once	CASSIDRGDTQYF	TGTGCCAGTAGTATCGATAGGGGGGATACGCAGTATTTT
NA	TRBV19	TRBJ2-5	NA	CASRPNGQETQYF	TGTGCCAGTAGGCCTAATGGTCAAGAGACCCAGTACTTC
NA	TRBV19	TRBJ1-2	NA	CASSIDTNYGYTF	TGTGCCAGTAGTATAGACACTAACTATGGCTACACCTTC
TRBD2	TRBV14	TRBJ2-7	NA	CASSQDWVAGGYEQYF	TGTGCCAGCAGCCAAGATTGGGTAGCGGGGGGATACGAGCAGTACTTC
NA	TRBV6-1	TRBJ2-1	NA	CASSPSLVQFF	TGTGCCAGCAGTCCCTCCCTTGTGCAGTTCTTC
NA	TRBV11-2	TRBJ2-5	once	CASSSQGRETQYF	TGTGCCAGCAGCTCTCAGGGGAGAGAGACCCAGTACTTC
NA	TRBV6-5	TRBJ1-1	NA	CASSQGLLNTEAFF	TGTGCCAGCAGTCAGGGACTGCTGAACACTGAAGCTTTCTTT
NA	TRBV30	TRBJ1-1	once	CAWSTRRVGLGTEAFF	TGTGCCTGGAGTACTAGGAGGGTAGGATTAGGCACTGAAGCTTTCTTT
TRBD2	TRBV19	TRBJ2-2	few	CASTFRAGGYANTGELFF	TGTGCCAGTACGTTTAGAGCGGGAGGGTACGCGAACACCGGGGAGCTGTTTTTT
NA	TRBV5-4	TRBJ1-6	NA	CASSEETRRAPLHF	TGTGCCAGCAGCGAAGAAACAAGGCGGGCACCCCTCCACTTT
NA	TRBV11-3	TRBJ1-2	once	CASSLEHQGYGYTF	TGTGCCAGCAGCTTAGAGCATCAGGGGTATGGCTACACCTTC
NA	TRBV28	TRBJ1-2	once	CASKQHYGYTF	TGTGCCAGCAAACAGCACTATGGCTACACCTTC
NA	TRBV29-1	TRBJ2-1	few	CSAGARASALRNEQFF	TGCAGCGCTGGGGCCCGGGCTAGCGCCCTCCGCAATGAGCAGTTCTTC
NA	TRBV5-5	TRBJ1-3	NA	CASSLLRSGNTIYF	TGTGCCAGCAGCTTGCTCCGCTCTGGAAACACCATATATTTT